A selection of T cell receptor beta chains follows, all from one sample in a study of cytomegalovirus exposure and HLA in healthy donors. Here immunoSEQ multiplex PCR was the method, and the copy in TCRdb shows in-frame clones only, minus some. This table holds about 260,000 clones, more than 55% found once. The sequencing input was PBMCs. Receptors originate from a female donor in good health and CMV-seronegative. CDR3s include the opening cysteine and the closing phenylalanine or tryptophan. A D gene is named only where the DNA matches it firmly. For some rows the clone size is stated as once, few or many, or as a class when expanded; others skip it.

>NA|14|TRBJ2-2|once|TRBV28
CASSPDRPTGELFF
TGTGCCAGCAGTCCGGACAGACCCACCGGGGAGCTGTTTTTT
>TRBD2|13|TRBJ2-7|few|TRBV5-4
CASSLGGGNEQYF
TGTGCCAGCAGCTTGGGGGGAGGGAACGAGCAGTACTTC
>NA|14|TRBJ2-1|few|TRBV30
CAWRSSGTYNEQFF
TGTGCCTGGAGATCGTCCGGGACTTACAATGAGCAGTTCTTC
>NA|11|TRBJ1-2|NA|TRBV20-1
CSASLRGGYTF
TGCAGTGCTTCACTCAGGGGTGGCTACACCTTC
>NA|13|TRBJ2-5|NA|TRBV13
CASSLRGWETQYF
TGTGCCAGCAGCTTGCGGGGTTGGGAGACCCAGTACTTC
>NA|14|TRBJ1-5|NA|TRBV5-4
CASSFMGGSQPQHF
TGTGCCAGCAGCTTTATGGGGGGATCTCAGCCCCAGCATTTT
>NA|16|TRBJ2-5|NA|TRBV5-8
CASSVLVGGRQETQYF
TGTGCCAGCAGCGTATTAGTTGGGGGGAGACAAGAGACCCAGTACTTC
>NA|13|TRBJ1-2|NA|TRBV5-4
CASSWAGNYGYTF
TGTGCCAGCAGCTGGGCAGGGAACTATGGCTACACCTTC
>NA|15|TRBJ1-1|few|TRBV4-1
CASSQDIVEVGEAFF
TGCGCCAGCAGCCAAGATATCGTCGAGGTCGGGGAAGCTTTCTTT
>TRBD1|12|TRBJ1-2|NA|TRBV10-3
CAITPDRSGYTF
TGTGCCATCACCCCGGACAGGAGCGGCTACACCTTC
>NA|14|TRBJ1-5|NA|TRBV27
CASSYQGSNQPQHF
TGTGCCAGCAGTTACCAGGGTAGCAATCAGCCCCAGCATTTT
>TRBD2|16|TRBJ2-3|NA|TRBV6-6
CASSLLGLAGPDTQYF
TGTGCCAGCAGTTTACTCGGGTTAGCGGGGCCAGATACGCAGTATTTT
>NA|15|TRBJ2-1|NA|TRBV5-6
CASSWAVSPGNEQFF
TGTGCCAGCAGCTGGGCGGTCTCACCGGGGAATGAGCAGTTCTTC
>NA|14|TRBJ1-5|NA|TRBV18
CASSPAAVDQPQHF
TGTGCCAGCTCGCCAGCGGCCGTAGATCAGCCCCAGCATTTT
>NA|13|TRBJ2-5|few|TRBV5-1
CASSFSGGETQYF
TGCGCCAGCAGCTTTTCAGGCGGGGAGACCCAGTACTTC
>TRBD1|16|TRBJ2-2|NA|TRBV9
CASSAPGTGITGELFF
TGTGCCAGCAGCGCCCCCGGGACAGGGATTACCGGGGAGCTGTTTTTT
>NA|13|TRBJ1-1|few|TRBV27
CASSLGGGTEAFF
TGTGCCAGCAGTTTAGGGGGAGGGACTGAAGCTTTCTTT
>NA|15|TRBJ2-7|NA|TRBV18
CASSPRAAPSYEQYF
TGTGCCAGCTCACCACGAGCGGCGCCTAGCTACGAGCAGTACTTC
>NA|16|TRBJ2-7|few|TRBV4-2
CASSQDSGGITYEQYF
TGTGCCAGCAGCCAAGATTCAGGGGGGATTACCTACGAGCAGTACTTC
>TRBD2|16|TRBJ2-1|NA|TRBV7-9
CASSSPGLAGGYEQFF
TGTGCCAGCAGCTCCCCCGGACTAGCGGGAGGGTATGAGCAGTTCTTC
>NA|14|TRBJ2-7|NA|TRBV9
CASSARDTYYEQYF
TGTGCCAGCAGCGCACGGGACACCTACTACGAGCAGTACTTC
>NA|13|TRBJ1-2|NA|TRBV10-3
CAISDSLRNGYTF
TGTGCCATCAGTGATTCCCTCAGAAATGGCTACACCTTC
>NA|12|TRBJ1-1|NA|TRBV28
CASSLSVRGAFF
TGTGCCAGCAGTTTATCGGTCCGAGGGGCTTTCTTT
>NA|14|TRBJ2-1|NA|TRBV4-2
CASSQGLVAVEQFF
TGTGCCAGCAGCCAAGGGTTAGTCGCGGTGGAGCAGTTCTTC
>NA|15|TRBJ2-1|NA|TRBV11-3
CASSLSGLPLNEQFF
TGTGCCAGCAGCTTAAGCGGGCTCCCCCTCAATGAGCAGTTCTTC
>TRBD1|15|TRBJ2-2|NA|TRBV30
CAWGTEEQGTGELFF
TGTGCCTGGGGGACAGAGGAACAGGGCACCGGGGAGCTGTTTTTT
>NA|15|TRBJ1-4|NA|TRBV6-1
CASSELQGTNEKLFF
TGTGCCAGCAGTGAATTGCAGGGCACTAATGAAAAACTGTTTTTT
>NA|14|TRBJ2-7|NA|TRBV6-1
CASRGTGQPYEQYF
TGTGCCAGCAGAGGCACCGGACAGCCCTACGAGCAGTACTTC
>TRBD1|13|TRBJ2-7|NA|TRBV4-2
CASSQSQGYEQYF
TGTGCCAGCAGCCAATCACAGGGGTACGAGCAGTACTTC
>NA|17|TRBJ2-5|NA|TRBV21-1
CASSKGTAPGFKETQYF
TGTGCCAGCAGCAAAGGAACGGCACCAGGGTTTAAAGAGACCCAGTACTTC
>TRBD1|13|TRBJ2-7|NA|TRBV30
CAWRRQGHYEQYF
TGTGCCTGGAGAAGACAGGGGCATTACGAGCAGTACTTC
>TRBD2|13|TRBJ2-7|NA|TRBV4-1
CASSRSSGDEQYF
TGCGCCAGCAGCCGATCAAGCGGGGACGAGCAGTACTTC
>TRBD2|18|TRBJ2-7|NA|TRBV2
CASRSGTSGSWGQYEQYF
TGTGCCAGCAGGTCCGGGACTAGCGGGAGTTGGGGTCAGTACGAGCAGTACTTC
>NA|11|TRBJ2-7|NA|TRBV25-1
CASSYVYEQYF
TGTGCCAGCAGTTATGTCTACGAGCAGTACTTC
>TRBD2|15|TRBJ2-7|NA|TRBV10-1
CASSESSGSSYEQYF
TGCGCCAGCAGTGAGTCTAGCGGGAGCTCCTACGAGCAGTACTTC
>NA|14|TRBJ2-2|NA|TRBV7-9
CASSLDSRGGELFF
TGTGCCAGCAGCTTAGATTCTCGGGGCGGGGAGCTGTTTTTT
>NA|13|TRBJ1-2|NA|TRBV5-6
CASSLRRFYGYTF
TGTGCCAGCAGCTTAAGGCGGTTCTATGGCTACACCTTC
>TRBD1|15|TRBJ1-1|few|TRBV18
CASSRPGTGNTEAFF
TGTGCCAGCTCACGCCCCGGGACAGGGAACACTGAAGCTTTCTTT
>TRBD2|16|TRBJ2-1|NA|TRBV6-5
CASSYVLAGGGNEQFF
TGTGCCAGCAGTTACGTCCTGGCGGGAGGTGGCAATGAGCAGTTCTTC
>NA|14|TRBJ2-7|NA|TRBV11-2
CASSLVRRPREQYF
TGTGCCAGCAGTTTAGTGAGGAGGCCGCGCGAGCAGTACTTC
>TRBD2|16|TRBJ2-1|NA|TRBV5-1
CASSLLVAGSANEQFF
TGCGCCAGCAGCTTACTAGTAGCGGGATCAGCCAATGAGCAGTTCTTC
>NA|14|TRBJ1-3|NA|TRBV6-1
CASSAAVSGNTIYF
TGTGCCAGCAGTGCGGCGGTCTCTGGAAACACCATATATTTT
>NA|13|TRBJ2-7|NA|TRBV2
CASTAEFAYEQYF
TGTGCCAGCACGGCGGAATTCGCCTACGAGCAGTACTTC
>TRBD2|15|TRBJ2-1|once|TRBV10-3
CAISESTSGRNEQFF
TGTGCCATCAGTGAGTCGACTAGCGGGAGGAATGAGCAGTTCTTC
>TRBD1|13|TRBJ2-5|NA|TRBV7-8
CASSWGQANSQYF
TGTGCCAGCAGCTGGGGACAGGCAAACTCCCAGTACTTC
>NA|13|TRBJ2-2|NA|TRBV2
CASTGANTGELFF
TGTGCCAGCACAGGCGCGAACACCGGGGAGCTGTTTTTT
>NA|17|TRBJ1-4|NA|TRBV7-9
CSSSSSAAARGSEKLFF
TGTTCCAGCAGCAGTAGCGCGGCTGCCCGAGGAAGTGAAAAACTGTTTTTT
>NA|15|TRBJ1-2|NA|TRBV19
CASSSQSRQFYGYTF
TGTGCCAGTAGCAGTCAGTCTAGGCAGTTCTATGGCTACACCTTC